A single T cell receptor beta chain is shown here with its context. Antigen unknown. The protocol was immunoSEQ multiplex PCR, while the TCRdb copy is restricted to in-frame clones and leaves out a portion. The sample records around 150,000 clones, approximately 90% being singletons. CDR1 is KGHDR and CDR2 is SFDVKD in the germline V gene. CDR3 length: 16 amino acids. The J segment lost 3 bases and the V segment lost 10 bases, leaving 16 bases of the junction unmatched. This entry comes from a study of T cell responses to AZD1222 COVID-19 vaccine. Whole-study context: Investigators merged groups given second doses at roughly 4 or roughly 12 weeks.

The study's findings and limits: Dominant at 160-218 and 743-854, vaccine-associated CD4 TCRs also spanned spike. Donors were chiefly white British, with a greater number of females, and clonal diversity was perhaps underestimated. There were repertoire samples only from the period after the peak T cell response.

This chain joins TRBV24-1 and TRBJ2-7; 8 bases fit TRBD1. The starting material was peripheral blood, obtained on day 0 of AZD1222 vaccination. The receptor was isolated from an adult in good health. The CDR3 sequence is CATRGTGLRPDYEQYF. The DNA for the CDR3 is TGTGCCACTCGAGGGACAGGTTTGCGGCCCGACTACGAGCAGTACTTC.